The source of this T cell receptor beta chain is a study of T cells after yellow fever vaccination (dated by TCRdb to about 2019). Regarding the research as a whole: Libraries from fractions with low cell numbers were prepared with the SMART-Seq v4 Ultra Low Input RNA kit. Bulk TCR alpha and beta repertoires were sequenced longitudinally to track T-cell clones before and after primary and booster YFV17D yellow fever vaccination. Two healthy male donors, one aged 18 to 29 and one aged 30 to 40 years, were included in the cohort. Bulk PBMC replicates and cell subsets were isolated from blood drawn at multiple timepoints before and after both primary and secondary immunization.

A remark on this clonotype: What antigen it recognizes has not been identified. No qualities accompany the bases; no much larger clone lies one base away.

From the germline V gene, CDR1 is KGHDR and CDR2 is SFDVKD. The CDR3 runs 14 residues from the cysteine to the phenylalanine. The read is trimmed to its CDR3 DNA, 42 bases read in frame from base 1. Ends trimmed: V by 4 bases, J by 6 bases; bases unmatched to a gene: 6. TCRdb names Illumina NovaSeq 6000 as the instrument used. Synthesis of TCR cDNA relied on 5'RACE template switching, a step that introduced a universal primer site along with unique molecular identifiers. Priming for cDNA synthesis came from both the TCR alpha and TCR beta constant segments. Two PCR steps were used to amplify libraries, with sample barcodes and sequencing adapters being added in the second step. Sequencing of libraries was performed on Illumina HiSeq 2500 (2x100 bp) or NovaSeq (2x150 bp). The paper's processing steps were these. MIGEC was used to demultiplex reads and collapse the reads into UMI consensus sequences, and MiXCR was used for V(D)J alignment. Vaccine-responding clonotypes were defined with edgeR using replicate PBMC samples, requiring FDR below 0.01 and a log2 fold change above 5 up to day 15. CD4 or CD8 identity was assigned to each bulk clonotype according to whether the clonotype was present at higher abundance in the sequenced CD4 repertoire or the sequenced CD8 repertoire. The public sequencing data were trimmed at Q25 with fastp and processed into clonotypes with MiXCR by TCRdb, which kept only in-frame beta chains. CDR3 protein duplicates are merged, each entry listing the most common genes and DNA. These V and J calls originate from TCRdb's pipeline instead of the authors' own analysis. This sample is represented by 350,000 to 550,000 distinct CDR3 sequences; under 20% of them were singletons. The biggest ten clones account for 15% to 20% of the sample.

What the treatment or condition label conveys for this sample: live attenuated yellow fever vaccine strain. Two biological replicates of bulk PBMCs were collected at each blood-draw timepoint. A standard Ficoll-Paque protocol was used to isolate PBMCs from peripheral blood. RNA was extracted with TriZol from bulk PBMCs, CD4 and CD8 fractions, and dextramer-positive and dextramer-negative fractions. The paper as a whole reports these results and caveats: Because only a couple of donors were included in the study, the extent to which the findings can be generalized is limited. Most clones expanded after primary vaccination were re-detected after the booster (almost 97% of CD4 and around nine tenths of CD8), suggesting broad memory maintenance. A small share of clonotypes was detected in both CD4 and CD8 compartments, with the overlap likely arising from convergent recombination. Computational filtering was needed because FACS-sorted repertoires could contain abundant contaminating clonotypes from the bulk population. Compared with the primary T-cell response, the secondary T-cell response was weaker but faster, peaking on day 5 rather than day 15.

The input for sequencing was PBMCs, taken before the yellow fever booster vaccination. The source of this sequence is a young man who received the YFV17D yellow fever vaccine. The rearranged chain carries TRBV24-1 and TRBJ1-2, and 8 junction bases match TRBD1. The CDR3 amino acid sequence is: CATSDLGQDNGYTF. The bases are TGTGCCACCAGTGACCTGGGACAGGATAATGGCTACACCTTC.